This TCR beta chain was retrieved from a study of T cell clonality in common variable immunodeficiency. Overall study results and limits: Fewer deletions and N-nucleotide insertions were reportedly seen in common variable immunodeficiency TCR beta sequences. The cause of increased CVID clonality remains unclear without subpopulation sequencing.

TCRdb keeps only in-frame clones here, not all; method: immunoSEQ multiplex PCR. The sample holds more than 9,000 clones, and no clone turns up only once. CVID meant reduced serum IgG, IgA and/or IgM plus specific antibody deficiency. CVID subjects were some 15 female and under 35 male, aged roughly 9 to 70. Donors gave about 5 to 8.5 ml heparinized peripheral whole blood. This clone was observed a handful of times. Its cognate antigen is unknown. The CDR3 end lies 3 residues beyond the end of the read and is filled in from the germline J gene. Germline CDR1 and CDR2: SEHNR and FQNEAQ (reference sequence). V was clipped by 7 bases and J by 3 bases; unmatched bases: 4. The CDR3 runs 14 residues.

The receptor's source is a human donor with common variable immunodeficiency. V gene TRBV7-9 combines with J gene TRBJ2-2; 8 bases match TRBD1. Sequenced input: peripheral blood mononuclear cells. The CDR3 reads CASTLQGDTGELFF. The CDR3 DNA, read in part, is TGTGCCAGCACTTTACAGGGGGACACCGGGGAG.